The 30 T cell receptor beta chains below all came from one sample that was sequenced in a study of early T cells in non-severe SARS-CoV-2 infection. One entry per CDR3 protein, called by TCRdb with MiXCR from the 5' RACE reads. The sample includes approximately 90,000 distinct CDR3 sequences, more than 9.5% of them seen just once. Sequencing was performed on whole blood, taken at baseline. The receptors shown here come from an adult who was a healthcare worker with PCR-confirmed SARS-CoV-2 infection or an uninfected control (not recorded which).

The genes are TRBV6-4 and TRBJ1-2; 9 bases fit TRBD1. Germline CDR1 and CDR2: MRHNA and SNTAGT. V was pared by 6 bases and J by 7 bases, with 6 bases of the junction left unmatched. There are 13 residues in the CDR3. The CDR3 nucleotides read TGTGCCAGCAGAGATACAGGGGGCCCTGGCTACACCTTC. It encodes CASRDTGGPGYTF.

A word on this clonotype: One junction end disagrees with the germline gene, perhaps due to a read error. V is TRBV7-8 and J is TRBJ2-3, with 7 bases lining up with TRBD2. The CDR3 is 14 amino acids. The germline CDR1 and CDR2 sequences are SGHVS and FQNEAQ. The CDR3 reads CASSRAGSTDMQYF. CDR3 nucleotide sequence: TGTGCCAGCAGCAGAGCGGGGTCCACAGATATGCAGTATTTT.

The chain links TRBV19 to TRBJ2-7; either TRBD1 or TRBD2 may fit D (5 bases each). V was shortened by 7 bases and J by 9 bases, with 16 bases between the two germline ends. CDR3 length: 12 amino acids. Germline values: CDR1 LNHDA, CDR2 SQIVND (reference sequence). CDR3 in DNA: TGTGCCAGTACCCCGGGGACGGCGGGGCAGTACTTC. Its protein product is CASTPGTAGQYF.

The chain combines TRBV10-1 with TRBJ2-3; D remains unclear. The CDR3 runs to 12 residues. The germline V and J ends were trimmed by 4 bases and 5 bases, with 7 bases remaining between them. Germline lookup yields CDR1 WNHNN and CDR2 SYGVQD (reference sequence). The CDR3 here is CASSGSLDTQYF. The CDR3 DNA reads TGCGCCAGCAGTGGCTCTCTAGATACGCAGTATTTT.

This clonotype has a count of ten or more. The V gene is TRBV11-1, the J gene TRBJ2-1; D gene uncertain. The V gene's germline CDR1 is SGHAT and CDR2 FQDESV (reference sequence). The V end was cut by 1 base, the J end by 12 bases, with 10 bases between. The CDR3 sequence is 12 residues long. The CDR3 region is CASSLGPKGQFF. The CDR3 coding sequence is TGTGCCAGCAGCTTAGGTCCCAAAGGGCAGTTCTTC.

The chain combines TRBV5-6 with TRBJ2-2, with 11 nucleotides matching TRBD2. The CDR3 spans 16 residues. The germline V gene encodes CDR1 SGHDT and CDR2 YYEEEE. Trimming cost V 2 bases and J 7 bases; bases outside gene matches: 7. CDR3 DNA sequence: TGTGCCAGCAGCTTACGACTAGCGGGACTCTTCGGGGAGCTGTTTTTT. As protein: CASSLRLAGLFGELFF. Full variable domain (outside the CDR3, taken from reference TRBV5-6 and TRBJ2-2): DAGVTQSPTHLIKTRGQQVTLRCSPKSGHDTVSWYQQALGQGPQFIFQYYEEEERQRGNFPDRFSGHQFPNYSSELNVNALLLGDSALYLCASSLRLAGLFGELFFGEGSRLTVL.

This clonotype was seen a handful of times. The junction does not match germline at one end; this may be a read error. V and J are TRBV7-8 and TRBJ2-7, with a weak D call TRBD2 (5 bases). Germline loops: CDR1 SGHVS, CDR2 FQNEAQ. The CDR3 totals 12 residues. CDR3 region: CANSPEGYEQYF. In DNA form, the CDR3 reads TGTGCCAACAGCCCAGAGGGCTACGAGCAGTACTTC.

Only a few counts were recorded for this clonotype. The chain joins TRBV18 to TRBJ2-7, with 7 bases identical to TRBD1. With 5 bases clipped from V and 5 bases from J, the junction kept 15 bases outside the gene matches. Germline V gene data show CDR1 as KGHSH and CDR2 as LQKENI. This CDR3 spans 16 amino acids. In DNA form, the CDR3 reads TGTGCCAGCTCATCAAGGAAGGGGGCCGCCGGGGACGAGCAGTACTTC. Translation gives CASSSRKGAAGDEQYF.

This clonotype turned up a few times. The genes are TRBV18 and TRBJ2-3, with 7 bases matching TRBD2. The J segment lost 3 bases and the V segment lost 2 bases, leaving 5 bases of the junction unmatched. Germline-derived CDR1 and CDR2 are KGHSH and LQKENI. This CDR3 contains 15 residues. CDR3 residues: CASSPAASGTDTQYF. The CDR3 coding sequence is TGTGCCAGCTCACCAGCCGCTAGCGGAACAGATACGCAGTATTTT.

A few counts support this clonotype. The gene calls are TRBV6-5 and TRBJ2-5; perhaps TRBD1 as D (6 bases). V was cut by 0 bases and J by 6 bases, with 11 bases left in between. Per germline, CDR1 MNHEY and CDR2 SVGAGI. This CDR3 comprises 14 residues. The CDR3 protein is CASSYSDSKKTQYF. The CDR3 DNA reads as TGTGCCAGCAGTTACTCGGACAGTAAGAAGACCCAGTACTTC.

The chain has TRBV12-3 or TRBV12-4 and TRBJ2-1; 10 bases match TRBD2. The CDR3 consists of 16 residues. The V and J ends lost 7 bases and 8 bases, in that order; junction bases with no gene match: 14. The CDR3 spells CASKQPFASGSDEQFF. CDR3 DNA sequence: TGTGCCAGCAAGCAACCGTTCGCTAGCGGGAGTGATGAGCAGTTCTTC.

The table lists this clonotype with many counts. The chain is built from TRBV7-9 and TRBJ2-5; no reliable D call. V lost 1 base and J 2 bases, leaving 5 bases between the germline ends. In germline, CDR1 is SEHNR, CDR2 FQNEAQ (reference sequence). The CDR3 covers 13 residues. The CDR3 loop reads CASSLVYQETQYF. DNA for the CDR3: TGTGCCAGCAGCTTAGTATATCAAGAGACCCAGTACTTC.

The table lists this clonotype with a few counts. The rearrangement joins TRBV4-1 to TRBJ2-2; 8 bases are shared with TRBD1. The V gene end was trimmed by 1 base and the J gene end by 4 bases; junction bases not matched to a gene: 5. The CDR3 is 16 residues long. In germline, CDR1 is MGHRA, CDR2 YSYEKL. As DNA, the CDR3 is TGCGCCAGCAGCCAAGGCCAGGGGGCGGGCACCGGGGAGCTGTTTTTT. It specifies CASSQGQGAGTGELFF.

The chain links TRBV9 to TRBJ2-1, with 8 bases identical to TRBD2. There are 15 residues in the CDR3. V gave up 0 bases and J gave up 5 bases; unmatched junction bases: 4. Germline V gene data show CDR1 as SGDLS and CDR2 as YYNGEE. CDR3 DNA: TGTGCCAGCAGCGTAGGTGGTAGCGGGAACAATGAGCAGTTCTTC. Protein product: CASSVGGSGNNEQFF.

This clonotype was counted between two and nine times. The CDR3 loop is CASSLDRGNSGNTIYF. The CDR3 coding sequence is TGTGCCAGCTCACTTGACCGGGGAAACTCTGGAAACACCATATATTTT. The chain uses TRBV18 and TRBJ1-3; no definite D call. The germline gives CDR1 KGHSH, CDR2 LQKENI. This CDR3 has 16 residues. Trimming shortened V by 4 bases and J by 0 bases, and 13 bases separated the two germline ends. The full variable domain, its missing parts supplied by reference TRBV18 and TRBJ1-3, is NAGVMQNPRHLVRRRGQEARLRCSPMKGHSHVYWYRQLPEEGLKFMVYLQKENIIDESGMPKERFSAEFPKEGPSILRIQQVVRGDSAAYFCASSLDRGNSGNTIYFGEGSWLTVV.

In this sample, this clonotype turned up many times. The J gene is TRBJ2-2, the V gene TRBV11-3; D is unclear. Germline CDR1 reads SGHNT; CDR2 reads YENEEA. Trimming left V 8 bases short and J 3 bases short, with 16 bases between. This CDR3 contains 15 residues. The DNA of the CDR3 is TGTGCCAGCCCCCCCACTCAAAAGGACACCGGGGAGCTGTTTTTT. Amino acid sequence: CASPPTQKDTGELFF.

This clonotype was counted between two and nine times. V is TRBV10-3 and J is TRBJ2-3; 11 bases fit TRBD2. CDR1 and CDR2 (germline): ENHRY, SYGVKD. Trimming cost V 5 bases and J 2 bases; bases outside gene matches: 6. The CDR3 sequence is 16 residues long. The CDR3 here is CAISWTSGYDTDTQYF. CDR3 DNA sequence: TGTGCCATCAGTTGGACTAGCGGGTATGACACAGATACGCAGTATTTT.

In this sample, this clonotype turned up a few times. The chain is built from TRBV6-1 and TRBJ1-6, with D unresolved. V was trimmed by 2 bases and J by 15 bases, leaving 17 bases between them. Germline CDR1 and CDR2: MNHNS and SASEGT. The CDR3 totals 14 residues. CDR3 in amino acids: CASSESVGRGLLHF. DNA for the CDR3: TGTGCCAGCAGTGAATCGGTCGGTCGGGGTCTCCTCCACTTT.

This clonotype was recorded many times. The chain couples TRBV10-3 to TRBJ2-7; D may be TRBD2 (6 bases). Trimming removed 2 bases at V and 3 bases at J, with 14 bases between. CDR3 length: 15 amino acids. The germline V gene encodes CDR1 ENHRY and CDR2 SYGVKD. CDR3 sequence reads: CAISEGPDYNYEQYF. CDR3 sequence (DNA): TGTGCCATCAGTGAGGGGCCGGACTATAACTACGAGCAGTACTTC.

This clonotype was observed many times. The DNA for the CDR3 is TGCGCCAGCAGCCCCTTGATAACAGCCTATGGCTACACCTTC. Translated, it gives CASSPLITAYGYTF. The chain uses TRBV4-1 and TRBJ1-2; D uncertain. In germline, CDR1 is MGHRA, CDR2 YSYEKL. The CDR3 covers 14 residues. V was pared by 4 bases and J by 4 bases, with 13 bases between.

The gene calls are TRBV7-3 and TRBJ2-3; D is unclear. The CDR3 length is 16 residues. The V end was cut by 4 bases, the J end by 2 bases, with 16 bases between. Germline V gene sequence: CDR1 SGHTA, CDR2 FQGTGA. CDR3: CASSSGYSSNTDTQYF. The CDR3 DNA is TGTGCCAGCAGCTCAGGATACTCGAGTAACACAGATACGCAGTATTTT.

The CDR3 nucleotides are TGCAGTGCTAGAGATTTCCAGGGGGGAAATCAGCCCCAGCATTTT. Its protein product is CSARDFQGGNQPQHF. The V gene is TRBV20-1, the J gene TRBJ1-5; 7 bases fit TRBD1. The germline CDR1 and CDR2 sequences are DFQATT and SNEGSKA (reference sequence). This CDR3 has 15 residues. The J segment lost 4 bases and the V segment lost 0 bases, leaving 6 bases of the junction unmatched.

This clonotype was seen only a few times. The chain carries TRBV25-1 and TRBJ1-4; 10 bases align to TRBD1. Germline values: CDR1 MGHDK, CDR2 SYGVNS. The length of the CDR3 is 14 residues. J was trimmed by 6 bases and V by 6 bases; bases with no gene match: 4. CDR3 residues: CASRRGTGDEKLFF. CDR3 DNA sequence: TGTGCCAGCAGGAGGGGGACAGGGGATGAAAAACTGTTTTTT.

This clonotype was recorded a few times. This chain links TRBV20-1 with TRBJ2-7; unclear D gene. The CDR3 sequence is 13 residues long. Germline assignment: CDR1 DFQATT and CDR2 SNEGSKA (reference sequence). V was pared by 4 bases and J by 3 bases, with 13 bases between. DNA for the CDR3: TGCAGTGCTATCACCGAGGTTAGCTACGAGCAGTACTTC. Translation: CSAITEVSYEQYF.

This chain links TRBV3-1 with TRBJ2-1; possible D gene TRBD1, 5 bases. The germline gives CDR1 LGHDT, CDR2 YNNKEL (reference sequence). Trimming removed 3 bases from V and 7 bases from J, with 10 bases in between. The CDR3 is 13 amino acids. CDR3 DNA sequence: TGTGCCAGCAGCCATATTGACAGAAATGAGCAGTTCTTC. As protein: CASSHIDRNEQFF.

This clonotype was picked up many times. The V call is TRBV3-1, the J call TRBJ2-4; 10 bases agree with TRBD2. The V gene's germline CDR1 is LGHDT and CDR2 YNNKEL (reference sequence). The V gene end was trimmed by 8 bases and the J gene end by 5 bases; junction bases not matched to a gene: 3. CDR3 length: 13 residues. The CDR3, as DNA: TGTGCCAGCCAGCGGGGGGGCCAAAACATTCAGTACTTC. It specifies CASQRGGQNIQYF.

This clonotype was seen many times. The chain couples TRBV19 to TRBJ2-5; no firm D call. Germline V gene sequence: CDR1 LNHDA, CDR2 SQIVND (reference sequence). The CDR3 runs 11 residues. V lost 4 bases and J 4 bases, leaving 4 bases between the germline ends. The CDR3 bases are TGTGCCAGTAGTAAGCGAGAGACCCAGTACTTC. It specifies CASSKRETQYF.

Written as DNA, the CDR3 is TGTGCCAGCAGCCCCCTAGGACTAGCGGGGGGGCCTACTTCGAACACCGGGGAGCTGTTTTTT. The encoded protein is CASSPLGLAGGPTSNTGELFF. The chain is built from TRBV7-3 and TRBJ2-2; 15 positions agree with TRBD2. CDR1 and CDR2 (germline): SGHTA, FQGTGA. The CDR3 totals 21 residues. V lost 5 bases, J lost 0 bases, and 13 bases stayed unmatched.

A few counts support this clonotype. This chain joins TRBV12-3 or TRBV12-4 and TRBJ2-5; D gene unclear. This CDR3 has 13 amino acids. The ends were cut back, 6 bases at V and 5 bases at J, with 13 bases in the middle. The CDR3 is CASSPVRRETQYF. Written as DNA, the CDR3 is TGTGCCAGCAGCCCCGTTAGAAGGGAGACCCAGTACTTC.

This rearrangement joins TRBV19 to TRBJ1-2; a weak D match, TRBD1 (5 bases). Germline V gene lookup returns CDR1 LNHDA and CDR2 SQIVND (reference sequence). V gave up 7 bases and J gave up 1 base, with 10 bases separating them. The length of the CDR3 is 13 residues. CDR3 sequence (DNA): TGTGCCAGTACCGGGACGGATAACTATGGCTACACCTTC. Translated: CASTGTDNYGYTF.